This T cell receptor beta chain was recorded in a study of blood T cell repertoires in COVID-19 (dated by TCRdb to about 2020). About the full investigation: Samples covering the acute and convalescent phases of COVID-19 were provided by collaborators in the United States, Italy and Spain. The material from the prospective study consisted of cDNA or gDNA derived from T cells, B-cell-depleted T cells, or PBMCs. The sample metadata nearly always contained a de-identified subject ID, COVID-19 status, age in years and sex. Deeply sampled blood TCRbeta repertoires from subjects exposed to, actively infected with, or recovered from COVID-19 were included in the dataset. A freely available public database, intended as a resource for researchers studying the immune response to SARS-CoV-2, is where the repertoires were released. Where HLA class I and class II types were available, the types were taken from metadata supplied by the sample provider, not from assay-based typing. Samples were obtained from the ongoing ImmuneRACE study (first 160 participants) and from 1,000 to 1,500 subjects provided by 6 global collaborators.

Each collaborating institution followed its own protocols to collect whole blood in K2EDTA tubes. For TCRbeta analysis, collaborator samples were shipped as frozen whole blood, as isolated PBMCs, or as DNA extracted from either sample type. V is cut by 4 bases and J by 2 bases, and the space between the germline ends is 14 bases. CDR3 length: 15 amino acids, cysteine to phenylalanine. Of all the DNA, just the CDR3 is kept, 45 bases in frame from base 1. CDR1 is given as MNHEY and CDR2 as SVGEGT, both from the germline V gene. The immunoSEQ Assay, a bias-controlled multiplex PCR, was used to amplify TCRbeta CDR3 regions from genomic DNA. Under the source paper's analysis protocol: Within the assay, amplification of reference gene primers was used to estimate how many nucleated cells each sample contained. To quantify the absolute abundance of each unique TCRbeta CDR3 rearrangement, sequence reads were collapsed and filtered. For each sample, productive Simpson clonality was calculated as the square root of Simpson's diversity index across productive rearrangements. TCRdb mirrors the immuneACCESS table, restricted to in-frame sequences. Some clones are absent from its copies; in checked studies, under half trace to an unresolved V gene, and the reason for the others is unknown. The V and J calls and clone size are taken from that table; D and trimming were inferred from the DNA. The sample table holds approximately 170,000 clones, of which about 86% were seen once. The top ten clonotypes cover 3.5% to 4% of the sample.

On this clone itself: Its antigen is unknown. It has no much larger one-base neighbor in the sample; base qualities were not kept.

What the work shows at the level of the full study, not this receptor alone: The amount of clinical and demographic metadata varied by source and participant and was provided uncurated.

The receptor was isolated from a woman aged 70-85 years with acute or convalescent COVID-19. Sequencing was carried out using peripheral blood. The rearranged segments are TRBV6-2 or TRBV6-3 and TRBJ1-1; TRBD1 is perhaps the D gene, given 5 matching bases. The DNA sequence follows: TGTGCCAGCAGTTTCGCGCAGGGTCTTAACACTGAAGCTTTCTTT. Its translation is CASSFAQGLNTEAFF.